These 29 T cell receptor beta chains came from one sample sequenced in a study of blood T cell repertoires in COVID-19. The assay was immunoSEQ multiplex PCR, and TCRdb's table has in-frame clones only and misses some. The profile shows about 200,000 clones, about 86% of them singletons. Material for sequencing was PBMCs or T cells enriched from blood (not recorded which). The receptors derive from a man aged 40-49 years who had recovered from COVID-19.

J is TRBJ2-1 and V is TRBV12-3 or TRBV12-4; unclear D gene. V lost 3 bases, J lost 7 bases, and 4 bases lay in between. The CDR3 extends over 11 amino acids. The CDR3 here is CASSFRNEQFF. DNA of the CDR3: TGTGCCAGCAGTTTCCGTAATGAGCAGTTCTTC.

As DNA, the CDR3 is TGTGCCTGGAGTGGGGCGACTAGCGGGGATTACAATGAGCAGTTCTTC. Protein product: CAWSGATSGDYNEQFF. The V call is TRBV30, the J call TRBJ2-1; 11 bases align to TRBD2. In germline, CDR1 is GTSNPN, CDR2 SVGIG (reference sequence). This CDR3 region has 16 residues. V was clipped by 1 base and J by 4 bases; unmatched bases: 6. Based on the CDR3 plus reference TRBV30 and TRBJ2-1, the full variable domain is SQTIHQWPATLVQPVGSPLSLECTVEGTSNPNLYWYRQAAGRGLQLLFYSVGIGQISSEVPQNLSASRPQDRQFILSSKKLLLSDSGFYLCAWSGATSGDYNEQFFGPGTRLTVL.

The V call is TRBV5-1, the J call TRBJ1-2; possibly TRBD1 for D (6 bases). The germline CDR1 and CDR2 sequences are SGHRS and YFSETQ. CDR3 length: 17 amino acids. V gave up 2 bases and J gave up 5 bases, with 22 bases separating them. Here the CDR3 reads CASSFLPGGGAGYGYTF. Written as DNA, the CDR3 is TGCGCCAGCAGCTTCCTCCCGGGCGGGGGCGCTGGGTATGGCTACACCTTC.

The V call is TRBV4-2, the J call TRBJ2-5, with D possibly TRBD2 on 6 matching bases. Germline V CDR1 and CDR2: LGHNA, YNFKEQ. Trimming stripped 1 base from V and 1 base from J, with 7 bases between. The CDR3 runs 14 residues. CDR3 sequence: CASSQASAQETQYF. The CDR3 coding sequence is TGTGCCAGCAGCCAAGCTAGCGCCCAAGAGACCCAGTACTTC.

The gene calls are TRBV28 and TRBJ2-2; TRBD1 aligns across 8 bases. The ends lost 6 bases at V and 4 bases at J; junction bases unmatched: 4. The length of the CDR3 is 14 residues. CDR1 is MDHEN, CDR2 SYDVKM, per germline. Here the CDR3 reads CASRSGQVTGELFF. The DNA for the CDR3 is TGTGCCAGCAGGTCGGGACAGGTCACCGGGGAGCTGTTTTTT.

The CDR3 spells CASSLVTGWPEAFF. In DNA, the CDR3 is TGTGCCAGCAGTTTGGTGACAGGGTGGCCTGAAGCTTTCTTT. This chain uses TRBV27 with TRBJ1-1; 7 nucleotides align to TRBD1. The length of the CDR3 is 14 residues. The V gene end was trimmed by 3 bases and the J gene end by 6 bases; junction bases not matched to a gene: 7. Germline assignment: CDR1 MNHEY and CDR2 SMNVEV (reference sequence).

This chain joins TRBV4-3 and TRBJ2-7; D possibly corresponds to TRBD1 (6 bases). V gave up 2 bases and J gave up 0 bases, with 14 bases separating them. CDR1 LGHNA and CDR2 YSLEER come from the germline V gene. The CDR3 runs 16 residues. The CDR3 nucleotides read TGCGCCAGCAGCCAACAACCGGACAGAGCCTCCTACGAGCAGTACTTC. It encodes CASSQQPDRASYEQYF.

This chain joins TRBV7-8 and TRBJ1-6; 9 bases fit TRBD1. The germline gives CDR1 SGHVS, CDR2 FQNEAQ. The CDR3 runs to 15 residues. The J segment lost 8 bases and the V segment lost 5 bases, leaving 7 bases of the junction unmatched. The CDR3 coding sequence is TGTGCCAGCAGCCCCACGGGACAGGGTTATTCACCCCTCCACTTT. This sequence encodes CASSPTGQGYSPLHF. The full variable domain, in which reference TRBV7-8 and TRBJ1-6 provide the parts outside the CDR3, is GAGVSQSPRYKVAKRGQDVALRCDPISGHVSLFWYQQALGQGPEFLTYFQNEAQLDKSGLPSDRFFAERPEGSVSTLKIQRTQQEDSAVYLCASSPTGQGYSPLHFGNGTRLTVT.

V and J are TRBV10-3 and TRBJ1-3; no definite D call. The CDR3 is 15 residues long. With 6 bases removed from V and 0 bases from J, the gap between germline ends came to 12 bases. Germline CDR1 is ENHRY and CDR2 is SYGVKD. In nucleotides, the CDR3 is TGTGCCATCAGCGACGTTTACAGCTCTGGAAACACCATATATTTT. Amino acid sequence: CAISDVYSSGNTIYF.

The chain is built from TRBV4-2 and TRBJ2-1, with TRBD1 matching 10 bases. There are 15 residues in the CDR3. Germline CDR1 is LGHNA and CDR2 is YNFKEQ. Germline trimming cut 1 base from V and 5 bases from J; bases unmatched to any gene: 2. The CDR3 region is CASSQVGQGDNEQFF. The DNA for the CDR3 is TGTGCCAGCAGCCAAGTAGGACAGGGGGACAATGAGCAGTTCTTC.

The V and J genes are TRBV27 and TRBJ2-7; TRBD2 is a possible D gene (5 bases). The V and J ends lost 4 bases and 2 bases respectively, with 12 bases between them. CDR3 length: 14 amino acids. Germline loops: CDR1 MNHEY, CDR2 SMNVEV (reference sequence). DNA for the CDR3: TGTGCCAGCAGTTCCGGACTGACTGCCTACGAGCAGTACTTC. Residues: CASSSGLTAYEQYF.

The rearrangement uses TRBV5-1 and TRBJ1-2; the D gene is possibly TRBD1 (6 bases). The CDR3 runs to 13 residues. Trimming took off 4 bases at V and 4 bases at J, with 11 bases between the two ends. CDR1 is SGHRS, CDR2 YFSETQ, per germline. The CDR3 nucleotides read TGCGCCAGCAGCAACGGACAGCCCTATGGCTACACCTTC. Its translation is CASSNGQPYGYTF.

The rearrangement joins TRBV7-2 to TRBJ1-1; a possible D gene is TRBD1 (5 bases). Trimming took off 5 bases at V and 1 base at J, with 11 bases between the two ends. CDR1 is SGHTA, CDR2 FQGNSA, per germline. CDR3 size: 14 residues. The CDR3 region is CASSQGGENTEAFF. In DNA form, the CDR3 reads TGTGCCAGCAGCCAGGGAGGGGAGAACACTGAAGCTTTCTTT.

The rearrangement joins TRBV6-5 to TRBJ2-3, with D possibly TRBD1 on 5 matching bases. From germline, CDR1 is MNHEY and CDR2 SVGAGI. The V end was cut by 7 bases, the J end by 2 bases, with 13 bases between. The CDR3 length is 14 residues. CDR3 DNA sequence: TGTGCCAGCACCCTAACAGGTCACACAGATACGCAGTATTTT. This codes for CASTLTGHTDTQYF.

This chain connects TRBV19 to TRBJ2-3, with TRBD2 matching 11 bases. V dropped 7 bases and J dropped 8; count of bases not matched to a gene: 14. Looked up from germline, CDR1 is LNHDA and CDR2 is SQIVND (reference sequence). This CDR3 spans 16 amino acids. The CDR3 DNA reads TGTGCCAGTACCCCGCAGCTAGCGGGGGGTCCAGCTACGCAGTATTTT. Its protein product is CASTPQLAGGPATQYF.

The chain carries TRBV28 and TRBJ2-4; tentatively, D is TRBD2 (6 bases). CDR1 MDHEN and CDR2 SYDVKM come from the germline V gene. V was shortened by 6 bases and J by 9 bases, with 18 bases between the two germline ends. The CDR3 is 14 amino acids. The CDR3 is CASSRLSSGPIQYF. For the CDR3, the DNA is TGTGCCAGCAGCCGACTTTCGAGCGGGCCCATTCAGTACTTC.

The chain uses TRBV12-3 or TRBV12-4 and TRBJ1-1, with unresolved D. The CDR3 runs to 13 residues. V lost 0 bases, J lost 7 bases, and 9 bases lay in between. In DNA form, the CDR3 reads TGTGCCAGCAGTTTAGCGATGGGAGTTGAAGCTTTCTTT. Translated: CASSLAMGVEAFF.

The chain couples TRBV7-8 to TRBJ1-3, with a tentative D call TRBD1 (5 bases). The CDR3 runs to 15 residues. V was trimmed by 4 bases and J by 4 bases, leaving 14 bases between them. Germline lookup yields CDR1 SGHVS and CDR2 FQNEAQ. The CDR3 DNA reads as TGTGCCAGCAGCTGGGGAAGCACAGGCGGAAACACCATATATTTT. It encodes CASSWGSTGGNTIYF.

CDR3 loop: CASSLDRDRGYGYTF. For the CDR3, the DNA is TGTGCCAGCAGCTTGGATAGGGACAGGGGCTATGGCTACACCTTC. The gene calls are TRBV5-4 and TRBJ1-2, with TRBD1 matching 10 bases. In germline, CDR1 is SGHNT, CDR2 YYREEE (reference sequence). This CDR3 comprises 15 residues. V shed 0 bases and J 4 bases; nucleotides not matched to a gene: 3.

V usage is TRBV7-8 and J usage is TRBJ1-2, with D possibly TRBD1 on 6 matching bases. The CDR3 length is 13 residues. Germline CDR1 and CDR2: SGHVS and FQNEAQ. V dropped 5 bases and J dropped 3 bases, with 10 bases sitting between them. DNA for the CDR3: TGTGCCAGCAGCCTTGGACAGCACTATGGCTACACCTTC. Translating gives CASSLGQHYGYTF.

The chain is built from TRBV7-2 and TRBJ2-2, with D perhaps matching TRBD1 (5 bases). The ends were cut back, 5 bases at V and 5 bases at J, with 15 bases in the middle. Germline assignment: CDR1 SGHTA and CDR2 FQGNSA. The CDR3 runs to 15 residues. The CDR3 protein is CASSVGYPGTGELFF. In DNA, the CDR3 is TGTGCCAGCAGCGTAGGGTACCCAGGGACCGGGGAGCTGTTTTTT.

This clone was observed once. The CDR3 sequence: CASRPRDRGYGYTF. The CDR3 coding sequence is TGTGCCAGCAGACCCCGGGACAGGGGATATGGCTACACCTTC. The rearrangement links TRBV19 to TRBJ1-2; TRBD1 matches at 10 bases. Germline CDR1 is LNHDA and CDR2 is SQIVND (reference sequence). V was clipped by 9 bases and J by 5 bases; unmatched bases: 9. CDR3 size: 14 residues.

Only a few counts were recorded for this clone. This chain uses TRBV2 with TRBJ1-3; D is uncertain. The CDR3 totals 18 residues. V was cut by 0 bases and J by 0 bases, with 15 bases left in between. Germline CDR1 and CDR2: SNHLY and FYNNEI. DNA of the CDR3: TGTGCCAGCAGTGAAGCGCTTCGGCGGTCCAGCTCTGGAAACACCATATATTTT. Its protein is CASSEALRRSSSGNTIYF.

The chain uses TRBV29-1 and TRBJ1-1, with D uncertain. The CDR3 extends over 13 amino acids. CDR1 is SQVTM and CDR2 is ANQGSEA in the germline V gene. V dropped 0 bases and J dropped 3 bases, with 8 bases sitting between them. For the CDR3, the DNA is TGCAGCGTTGAAGAGTACAGATACACTGAAGCTTTCTTT. Its protein is CSVEEYRYTEAFF.

This chain joins TRBV7-2 and TRBJ1-2, with D unresolved. The germline V gene encodes CDR1 SGHTA and CDR2 FQGNSA. The V end lost 1 base, the J end lost 0 bases, and 3 bases lay between the germline ends. The CDR3 totals 13 residues. This chain's CDR3 is CASSLVANYGYTF. The CDR3 DNA follows: TGTGCCAGCAGCTTAGTAGCTAACTATGGCTACACCTTC.

The J gene is TRBJ1-2, the V gene TRBV11-3, with 8 bases that match TRBD1. The CDR3 has 15 amino acids. Germline V gene lookup returns CDR1 SGHNT and CDR2 YENEEA. The trim removed 3 bases at V and 4 bases at J, leaving 7 bases unmatched. CDR3 in DNA: TGTGCCAGCAGCTTCCGAGGACAGGGTGGCTATGGCTACACCTTC. This codes for CASSFRGQGGYGYTF.

The chain carries TRBV6-1 and TRBJ1-5, with 7 bases lining up with TRBD1. The CDR3 spans 16 residues. The trim removed 1 base at V and 3 bases at J, leaving 6 bases unmatched. Germline CDR1 MNHNS, CDR2 SASEGT. The CDR3 sequence: CASSEVPDRPNQPQHF. Here the CDR3 DNA reads TGTGCCAGCAGTGAAGTCCCGGACAGGCCCAATCAGCCCCAGCATTTT.

The chain is built from TRBV30 and TRBJ2-5; D possibly corresponds to TRBD2 (6 bases). There are 12 residues in the CDR3. CDR1 and CDR2 (germline): GTSNPN, SVGIG (reference sequence). V lost 3 bases and J 4 bases, leaving 9 bases between the germline ends. Here the CDR3 DNA reads TGTGCCTGGAGAGGAGGGGTAGAGACCCAGTACTTC. Translation: CAWRGGVETQYF.

The V and J genes are TRBV3-1 (or the pseudogene TRBV3-2) and TRBJ1-5; D remains unclear. Germline CDR1 and CDR2: LGHDT and YNNKEL (reference sequence). The CDR3 sequence is 15 residues long. The V end was cut by 0 bases, the J end by 7 bases, with 13 bases between. CDR3 DNA sequence: TGTGCCAGCAGCCAAGAAGGCTCCCGAGGGCAGCCCCAGCATTTT. It translates to CASSQEGSRGQPQHF.